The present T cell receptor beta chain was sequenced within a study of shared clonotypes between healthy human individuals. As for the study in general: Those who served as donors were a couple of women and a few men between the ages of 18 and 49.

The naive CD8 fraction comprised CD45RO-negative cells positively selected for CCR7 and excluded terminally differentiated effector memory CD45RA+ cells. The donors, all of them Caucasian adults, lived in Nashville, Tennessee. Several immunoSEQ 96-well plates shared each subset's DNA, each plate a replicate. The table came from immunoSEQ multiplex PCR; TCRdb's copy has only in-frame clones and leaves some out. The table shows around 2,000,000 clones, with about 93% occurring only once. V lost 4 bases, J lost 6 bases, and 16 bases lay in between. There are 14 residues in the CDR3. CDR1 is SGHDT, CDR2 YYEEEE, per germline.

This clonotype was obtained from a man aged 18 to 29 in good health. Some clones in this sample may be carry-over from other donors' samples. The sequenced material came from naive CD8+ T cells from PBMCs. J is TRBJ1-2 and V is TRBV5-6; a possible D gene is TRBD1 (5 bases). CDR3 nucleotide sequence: TGTGCCAGCAGCACCGAAGGAGGGGTTGATGGCTACACCTTC. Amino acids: CASSTEGGVDGYTF.